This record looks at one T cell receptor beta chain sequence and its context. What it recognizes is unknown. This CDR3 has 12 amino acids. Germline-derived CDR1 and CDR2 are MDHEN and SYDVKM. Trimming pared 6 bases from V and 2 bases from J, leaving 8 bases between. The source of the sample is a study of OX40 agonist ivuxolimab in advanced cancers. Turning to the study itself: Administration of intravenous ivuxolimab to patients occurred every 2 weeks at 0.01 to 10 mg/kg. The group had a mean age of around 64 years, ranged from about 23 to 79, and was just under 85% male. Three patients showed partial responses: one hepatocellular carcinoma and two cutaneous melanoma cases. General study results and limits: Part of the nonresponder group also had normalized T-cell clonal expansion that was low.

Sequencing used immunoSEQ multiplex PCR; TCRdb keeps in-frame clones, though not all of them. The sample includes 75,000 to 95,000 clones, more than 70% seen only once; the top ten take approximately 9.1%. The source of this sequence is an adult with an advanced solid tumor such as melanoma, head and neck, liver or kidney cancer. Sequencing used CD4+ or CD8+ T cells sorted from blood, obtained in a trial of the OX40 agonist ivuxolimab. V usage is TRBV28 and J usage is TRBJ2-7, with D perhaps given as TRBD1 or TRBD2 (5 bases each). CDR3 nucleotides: TGTGCCAGCAGCGGGACCACCTACGAGCAGTACTTC. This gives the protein CASSGTTYEQYF.